This record concerns one T cell receptor beta chain sequence. This record comes from a study of blood T cell repertoires in COVID-19. For the study at large: Collection of acute and convalescent COVID-19 samples took place in the United States, Italy and Spain. T cells, B-cell-depleted T cells, or PBMCs supplied cDNA or gDNA.

Original processing notes: By means of reference gene primer amplification, nucleated cell counts were estimated. Measured with immunoSEQ multiplex PCR; TCRdb has only the in-frame clones, and not every one. V and J calls plus clone size are reproduced from that table; the DNA served to infer D and trimming. The table lists more than 300,000 clones, about 90% of them singletons. This sequence was found in a woman younger than 35 who had recovered from COVID-19. The sequenced material came from peripheral blood.

The CDR3 sequence: CATREFSTDTQYF. The CDR3 nucleotides are TGTGCCACCCGGGAGTTTAGCACAGATACGCAGTATTTT. The gene calls are TRBV12-3 or TRBV12-4 and TRBJ2-3, with TRBD2 as a possible D gene (6 bases). The CDR3 runs 13 residues. V shed 10 bases and J shed 0 bases, with 11 bases lying between them.